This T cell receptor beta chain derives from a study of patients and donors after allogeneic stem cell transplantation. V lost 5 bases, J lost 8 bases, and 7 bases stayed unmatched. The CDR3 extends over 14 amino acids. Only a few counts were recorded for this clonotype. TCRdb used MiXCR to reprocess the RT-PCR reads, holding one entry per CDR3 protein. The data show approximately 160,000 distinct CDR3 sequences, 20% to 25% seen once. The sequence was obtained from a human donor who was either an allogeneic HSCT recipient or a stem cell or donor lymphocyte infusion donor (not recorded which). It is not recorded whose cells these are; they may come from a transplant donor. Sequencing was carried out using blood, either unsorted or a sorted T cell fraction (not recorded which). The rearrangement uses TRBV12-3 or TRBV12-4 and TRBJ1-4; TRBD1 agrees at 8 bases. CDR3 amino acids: CASSPSGGVEKLFF. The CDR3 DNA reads TGTGCCAGCAGTCCCTCAGGGGGCGTCGAAAAACTGTTTTTT.